The 7 T cell receptor beta chains below were found in one sample sequenced in a study of T cells after yellow fever vaccination. TCRdb passed the 5' RACE reads through MiXCR, listing each CDR3 protein once. The sample has approximately 15,000 distinct CDR3 sequences; less than 7.5% are singletons. The sample in question was PBMCs, either bulk or a sorted T-cell subset (CD4+, CD8+, memory, or dextramer-sorted; not recorded which), obtained on the day of the yellow fever booster vaccination. The receptors stem from a man in his late teens or twenties who received the YFV17D yellow fever vaccine.

The chain links TRBV12-3 or TRBV12-4 to TRBJ2-1, with TRBD2 as a possible D gene (6 bases). This CDR3 is 14 amino acids long. V was shortened by 4 bases and J by 0 bases, with 7 bases between the two germline ends. CDR3 residues: CASSYGSSYNEQFF. CDR3 sequence (DNA): TGTGCCAGCAGTTACGGGAGCTCCTACAATGAGCAGTTCTTC.

This clonotype was recorded many times. The chain recombines TRBV7-8 with TRBJ2-1; 10 nucleotides agree with TRBD2. In germline, CDR1 is SGHVS, CDR2 FQNEAQ. V was clipped by 1 base and J by 6 bases; unmatched bases: 3. The CDR3 is 15 residues long. The CDR3 sequence: CASSLVGLAANEQFF. CDR3 nucleotide sequence: TGTGCCAGCAGCTTAGTCGGACTAGCGGCCAATGAGCAGTTCTTC.

By proportion, this clonotype is medium-sized. The chain couples TRBV6-2 or TRBV6-3 to TRBJ1-2, with 10 bases aligning to TRBD1. Germline V gene lookup returns CDR1 MNHEY and CDR2 SVGEGT. The CDR3 contains 15 residues. The V segment lost 9 bases and the J segment 2 bases; nucleotides outside the gene matches: 9. The CDR3 DNA is TGTGCCAGTACTGACAGGGGGCGGTGGAACTATGGCTACACCTTC. As protein: CASTDRGRWNYGYTF.

This clonotype was seen many times. The genes are TRBV4-3 and TRBJ2-1; the D gene is possibly TRBD2 (5 bases). From germline, CDR1 is LGHNA and CDR2 YSLEER. CDR3 length: 13 residues. V was cut by 1 base and J by 8 bases, with 9 bases left in between. Written as DNA, the CDR3 is TGCGCCAGCAGCCAAGCGAGGGAAGATGAGCAGTTCTTC. Amino acid sequence: CASSQAREDEQFF.

This clonotype came up many times. The rearrangement joins TRBV20-1 to TRBJ1-1; no clear D gene. The CDR3 length is 12 residues. Germline loops: CDR1 DFQATT, CDR2 SNEGSKA (reference sequence). V was cut by 1 base and J by 5 bases, with 8 bases left in between. In nucleotides, the CDR3 is TGCAGTGCTAGAGTACGAGGAACTGAAGCTTTCTTT. It translates to CSARVRGTEAFF.

This clonotype has ten or more counts. The chain couples TRBV10-1 to TRBJ2-3; 7 nucleotides align to TRBD1. CDR1 WNHNN and CDR2 SYGVQD come from the germline V gene (reference sequence). The CDR3 is 13 residues long. V lost 8 bases, J lost 0 bases, and 2 bases stayed unmatched. The CDR3 coding sequence is TGCGCCAGCGGGGACAGCAGCACAGATACGCAGTATTTT. It codes for CASGDSSTDTQYF.

There are many counts of this clonotype. The V gene is TRBV9, the J gene TRBJ2-3, with a tentative D call TRBD2 (5 bases). The CDR3 has 13 amino acids. Trimming left V 3 bases short and J 9 bases short, with 14 bases between. Germline CDR1 reads SGDLS; CDR2 reads YYNGEE. This CDR3 is CASSARAQPTQYF. CDR3 DNA: TGTGCCAGCAGCGCGAGGGCCCAACCCACGCAGTATTTT.